This TCR beta chain was recorded in a study of radiotherapy plus CTLA-4 blockade in lung cancer. The germline CDR1 and CDR2 sequences are SGHRS and YFSETQ. The germline V and J ends were trimmed by 6 bases and 0 bases, with 9 bases remaining between them. CDR3 length: 14 residues. Produced via immunoSEQ multiplex PCR; TCRdb's table is partial and in-frame only. The sample yields roughly 100,000 clones, more than 70% seen once. This chain uses TRBV5-1 with TRBJ2-2; D tentatively reads TRBD1 or TRBD2 (5 bases each). This receptor was obtained from a human donor with non-small cell lung cancer that progressed on radiotherapy plus ipilimumab. Some clones in this sample may be carry-over from other donors' samples. The starting material was peripheral blood, obtained from a patient treated with radiotherapy plus ipilimumab. The CDR3 DNA reads TGCGCCAGCAAGAGGGACGCGAACACCGGGGAGCTGTTTTTT. Translating gives CASKRDANTGELFF.